The clone carrying this TCR beta chain is a singleton in its sample. This record belongs to a study of blood T cell repertoires in COVID-19. On the study more broadly: Sites in the United States, Italy and Spain provided acute and convalescent COVID-19 samples. T cells, B-cell-depleted T cells, or PBMCs provided the cDNA or gDNA that served as material.

The CDR3 is 15 residues long. The V and J ends lost 11 bases and 6 bases, in that order; junction bases with no gene match: 16. Per germline, CDR1 ENHRY and CDR2 SYGVKD. Original handling: Reference gene primer amplification gave nucleated cell count estimates. TCRdb keeps only in-frame clones here, not all; method: immunoSEQ multiplex PCR. The V and J calls and clone size are taken from that table; D and trimming were inferred from the DNA. Seen here are around 120,000 clones, roughly 85% observed once, and the top ten hold approximately 2.3%. The specimen sequenced was peripheral blood. The sequence was obtained from a man aged 25 to 40 with acute or convalescent COVID-19. The J gene is TRBJ2-3, the V gene TRBV10-3, with 8 positions matching TRBD2. Here the CDR3 DNA reads TGTGCCGCCAAGCCGGGACTAGGTGCTGTGGATACGCAGTATTTT. It codes for CAAKPGLGAVDTQYF.